Below, one TCR beta chain is given with its context. As yet, its antigen is unknown. This sample is part of a study of cytomegalovirus exposure and HLA in healthy donors. The PCR made use of 60 Vbeta and 13 Jbeta primers. Only in-frame clones appear in the TCRdb table, and some are missing; sequencing was by immunoSEQ multiplex PCR. The sample carries around 150,000 clones, about 83% recorded once. The CDR3 loop spans 13 amino acids. CDR1 is GTSNPN, CDR2 SVGIG, per germline (reference sequence). Between the trimmed V and J ends, which lost 5 bases and 0 bases, there was a span of 10 bases. Regarding the study as a whole: It was only CMV serostatus that was available as immune exposure information. The authors enumerated roughly 160 TCR beta chains as linked to cytomegalovirus. Rare TCR sequences predominated, though certain public TCRs were found in many donors.

The origin of this receptor is a woman aged 25 to 39 in good health and CMV-seronegative. The chain combines TRBV30 with TRBJ1-1, with unresolved D. Input material: PBMCs. The CDR3 region has the DNA TGTGCCTGGCGTGAGAACATGAACACTGAAGCTTTCTTT. Its protein product is CAWRENMNTEAFF.